This T cell receptor (beta chain) was retrieved from a study of OX40 agonist ivuxolimab in advanced cancers. The wider study: Ivuxolimab, an antibody that agonizes OX40 (CD134), was administered to the patients. One patient with hepatocellular carcinoma and two with cutaneous melanoma, three in all, had partial responses.

General observations from the study: Some patients without response likewise showed low normalized clonal expansion.

Sequencing used immunoSEQ multiplex PCR; TCRdb keeps in-frame clones, though not all of them. In the table there are roughly 48,000 clones, less than 85% of which are singletons. Notes on this clone: The antigen is unknown.

V was pared by 5 bases and J by 8 bases, with 17 bases of the junction left unmatched. The CDR3 extends over 18 amino acids. Germline values: CDR1 SGHTS, CDR2 YDEGEE. The sequences come from CD4+ or CD8+ T cells sorted from blood, collected in a trial of the OX40 agonist ivuxolimab. The chain combines TRBV5-8 with TRBJ2-1; 12 bases map to TRBD2. This TCR derives from an adult with an advanced solid tumor such as melanoma, head and neck, liver or kidney cancer. CDR3 region: CASSVGDSPGLAGYEQFF. The CDR3 nucleotides read TGTGCCAGCAGTGTGGGCGACAGTCCCGGACTAGCGGGATATGAGCAGTTCTTC.